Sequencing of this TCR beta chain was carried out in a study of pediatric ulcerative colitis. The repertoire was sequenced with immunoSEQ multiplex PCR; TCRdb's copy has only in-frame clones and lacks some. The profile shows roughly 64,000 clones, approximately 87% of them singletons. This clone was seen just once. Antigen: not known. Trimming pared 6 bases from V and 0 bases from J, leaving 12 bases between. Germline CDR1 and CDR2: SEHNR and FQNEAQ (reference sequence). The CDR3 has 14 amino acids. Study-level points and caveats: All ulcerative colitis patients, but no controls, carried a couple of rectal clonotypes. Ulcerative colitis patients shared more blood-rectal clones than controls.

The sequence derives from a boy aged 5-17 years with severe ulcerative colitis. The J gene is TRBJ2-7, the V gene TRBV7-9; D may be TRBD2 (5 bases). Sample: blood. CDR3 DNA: TGTGCCAGCAGTGCAGCTGGGAGCTCCTACGAGCAGTACTTC. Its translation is CASSAAGSSYEQYF.